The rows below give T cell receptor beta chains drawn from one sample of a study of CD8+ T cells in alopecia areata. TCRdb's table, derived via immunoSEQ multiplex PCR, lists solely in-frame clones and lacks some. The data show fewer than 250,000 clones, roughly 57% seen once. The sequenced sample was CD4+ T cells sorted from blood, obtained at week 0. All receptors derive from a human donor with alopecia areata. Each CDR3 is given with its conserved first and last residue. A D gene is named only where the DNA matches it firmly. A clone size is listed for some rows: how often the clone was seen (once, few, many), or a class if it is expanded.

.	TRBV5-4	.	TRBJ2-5	TGTGCCAGCAGCCTCCTGGGACGGCCCCAAGAGACCCAGTACTTC	CASSLLGRPQETQYF
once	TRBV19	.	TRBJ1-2	TGTGCCAGTAGTTTAGACAGAGCTAACTATGGCTACACCTTC	CASSLDRANYGYTF
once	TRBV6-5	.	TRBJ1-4	TGTGCCAGCAGCCTAACTCATAATGAAAAACTGTTTTTT	CASSLTHNEKLFF
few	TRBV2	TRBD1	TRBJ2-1	TGTGCCAGCAGTGGGGACAGAGATAATGAGCAGTTCTTC	CASSGDRDNEQFF
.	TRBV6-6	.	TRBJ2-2	TGTGCCAGCAGATTGGGACATCCTACCGGGGAGCTGTTTTTT	CASRLGHPTGELFF
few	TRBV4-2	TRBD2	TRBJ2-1	TGTGCCAGCAGCCAAGAACTTGGAGCGGGGGGCCAGAGCTCCTACAATGAGCAGTTCTTC	CASSQELGAGGQSSYNEQFF
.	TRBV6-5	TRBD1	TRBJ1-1	TGTGCCAGCACTATAGGACAGGGTGGAACTGAAGCTTTCTTT	CASTIGQGGTEAFF
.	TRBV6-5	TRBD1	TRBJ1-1	TGTGCCAGCGGACGAAGGCAGGGGGCGAACACTGAAGCTTTCTTT	CASGRRQGANTEAFF
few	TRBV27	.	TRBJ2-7	TGTGCCAGCAGTCGCCCCCCGGGCAGGGGGGTCTACGAGCAGTACTTC	CASSRPPGRGVYEQYF
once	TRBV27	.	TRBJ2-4	TGTGCCAGCAGTGACGACCGGGGCATTCAGTACTTC	CASSDDRGIQYF
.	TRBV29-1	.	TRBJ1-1	TGCAGCGTAAACAGGGACGAGAGAGTGAACACTGAAGCTTTCTTT	CSVNRDERVNTEAFF
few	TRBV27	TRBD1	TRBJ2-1	TGTGCCAGCAGTGACAGGGGTATCTTCTACAATGAGCAGTTCTTC	CASSDRGIFYNEQFF
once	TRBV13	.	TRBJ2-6	TGTGCCAGCAGCTTCCAGGATGCTGGGGCCAACGTCCTGACTTTC	CASSFQDAGANVLTF
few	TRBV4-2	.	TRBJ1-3	TGTGCCAGCAGCCAAGTTTTTACGCTGGTTGGAAACACCATATATTTT	CASSQVFTLVGNTIYF
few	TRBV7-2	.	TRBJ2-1	TGTGCCAGCAGCTTCTCCGGGACCCCAAGCTCCTACAATGAGCAGTTCTTC	CASSFSGTPSSYNEQFF
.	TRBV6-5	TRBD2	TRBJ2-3	TGTGCCAGCAGTTGGGGAGGGGCAGCCCGACCAGATACGCAGTATTTT	CASSWGGAARPDTQYF
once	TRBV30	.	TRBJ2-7	TGTGCCTGGGACCTTCGGGGGAGCTACGAGCAGTACTTC	CAWDLRGSYEQYF
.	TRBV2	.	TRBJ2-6	TGTGCCAGCGGGAGGGACAGCTCCCCTGGGGCCAACGTCCTGACTTTC	CASGRDSSPGANVLTF
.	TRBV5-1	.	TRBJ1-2	TGCGCCAGCAGCTTATGGGACCGGGTCAGCTACACCTTC	CASSLWDRVSYTF
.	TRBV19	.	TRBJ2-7	TGTGCCAGTCCTCGGGACCGTTCCTACGAGCAGTACTTC	CASPRDRSYEQYF
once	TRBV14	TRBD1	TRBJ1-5	TGTGCCAGCAGCCAAACAGGGGGGAATCAGCCCCAGCATTTT	CASSQTGGNQPQHF
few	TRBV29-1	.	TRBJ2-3	TGCAGCGTTTACCTTGGGGGGTACAACGGGGATTCCACAGATACGCAGTATTTT	CSVYLGGYNGDSTDTQYF
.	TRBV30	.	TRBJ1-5	TGTGCCTGGAGTGTAGCGGGGTTTAGCAATCAGCCCCAGCATTTT	CAWSVAGFSNQPQHF
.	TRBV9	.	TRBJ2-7	TGTGCCAGCAGCGTAGACCCGCATTCCTACGAGCAGTACTTC	CASSVDPHSYEQYF
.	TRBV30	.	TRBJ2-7	TGTGCCTGGAGGGGAGCAGAGAGAGCACTACGGGAGCAGTACTTC	CAWRGAERALREQYF
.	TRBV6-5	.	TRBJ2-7	TGTGCCAGCAGTTACTACATCTCGGGGTCCTACGAGCAGTACTTC	CASSYYISGSYEQYF
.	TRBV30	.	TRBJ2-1	TGTGCCTGGAGCCCTCCGGGAATCTACAATGAGCAGTTCTTC	CAWSPPGIYNEQFF
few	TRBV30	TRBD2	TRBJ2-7	TGTGCCTGGAGTTTGCGGGAGTTGATGTACGAGCAGTACTTC	CAWSLRELMYEQYF
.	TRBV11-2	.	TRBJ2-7	TGTGCCAGCAGCCCCCCCCGTGAGAGGGGAAGCGGGGAGCAGTACTTC	CASSPPRERGSGEQYF
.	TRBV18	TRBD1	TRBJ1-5	TGTGCCAGCTCACCACCGCAGGGGGGACAGCCCCAGCATTTT	CASSPPQGGQPQHF
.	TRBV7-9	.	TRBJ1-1	TGTGCCAGCAGCCTACCGGGACTAACTTTCTTT	CASSLPGLTFF
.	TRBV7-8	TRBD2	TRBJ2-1	TGTGCCAGCAGCTTAGGACTAGCGGACAATGAGCAGTTCTTC	CASSLGLADNEQFF